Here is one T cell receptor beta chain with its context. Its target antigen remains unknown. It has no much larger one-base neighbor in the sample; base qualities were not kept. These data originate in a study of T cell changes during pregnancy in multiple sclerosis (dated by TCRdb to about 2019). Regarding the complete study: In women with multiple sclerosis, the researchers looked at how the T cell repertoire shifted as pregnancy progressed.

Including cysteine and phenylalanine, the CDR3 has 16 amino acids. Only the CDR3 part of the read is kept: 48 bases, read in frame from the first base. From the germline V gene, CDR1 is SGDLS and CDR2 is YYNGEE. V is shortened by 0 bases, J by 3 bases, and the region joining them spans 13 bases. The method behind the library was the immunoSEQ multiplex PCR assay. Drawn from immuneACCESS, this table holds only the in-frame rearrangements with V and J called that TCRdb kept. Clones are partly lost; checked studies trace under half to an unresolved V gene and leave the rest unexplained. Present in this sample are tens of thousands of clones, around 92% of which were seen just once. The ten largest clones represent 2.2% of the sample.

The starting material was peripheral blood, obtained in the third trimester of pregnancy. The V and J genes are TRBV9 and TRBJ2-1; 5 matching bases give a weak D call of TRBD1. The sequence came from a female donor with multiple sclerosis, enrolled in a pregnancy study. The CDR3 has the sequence CASSVAGQRGYNEQFF. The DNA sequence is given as TGTGCCAGCAGCGTAGCCGGACAAAGGGGCTACAATGAGCAGTTCTTC.